In its sample, the clone carrying this T cell receptor (beta chain) was seen once. These data originate in a study of OX40 agonist ivuxolimab in advanced cancers. CDR1 is LGHNT and CDR2 is FRNRAP in the germline V gene. The CDR3 totals 14 residues. V lost 1 base and J 5 bases, leaving 10 bases between the germline ends. The table came from immunoSEQ multiplex PCR; TCRdb's copy has only in-frame clones and leaves some out. The sample includes tens of thousands of clones, around 84% of them seen just once. The sample in question was CD4+ or CD8+ T cells sorted from blood, obtained in a trial of the OX40 agonist ivuxolimab. This sequence joins TRBV12-5 and TRBJ2-3; D gene uncertain. This TCR came from an adult with an advanced solid tumor such as melanoma, head and neck, liver or kidney cancer. CDR3 region: CASGLGLPGDTQYF. DNA of the CDR3: TGTGCTAGTGGTTTGGGACTGCCCGGAGATACGCAGTATTTT. Together with reference TRBV12-5 and TRBJ2-3, the CDR3 gives the full variable domain: DARVTQTPRHKVTEMGQEVTMRCQPILGHNTVFWYRQTMMQGLELLAYFRNRAPLDDSGMPKDRFSAEMPDATLATLKIQPSEPRDSAVYFCASGLGLPGDTQYFGPGTRLTVL.